This T cell receptor beta chain originates from a study of CD8+ T cells in alopecia areata. Study background: Treated patients swallowed 5 to 10 mg of oral tofacitinib twice daily. Study-wide findings and caveats: Shared TCR sequences were less clear between patients than in mice, possibly partly from HLA diversity.

As regards this clone: As yet, its antigen is unknown.

Treatment meaning: oral pan-JAK inhibitor, 5-10 mg twice daily. Obtained from alopecia areata patients were lesional scalp punch biopsies along with peripheral blood. cDNA prepared by RNA extraction and subsequent reverse transcription served as the template for sequencing. The data were produced by immunoSEQ multiplex PCR, yet TCRdb's version contains in-frame clones alone and is incomplete. The sample consists of 180,000 or so clones, about 61% of them appearing once. In germline, CDR1 is GTSNPN, CDR2 SVGIG (reference sequence). Trimming cost V 3 bases and J 7 bases, with 10 bases left between them. The CDR3 is 11 residues long.

J is TRBJ2-7 and V is TRBV30; D possibly corresponds to TRBD1 (6 bases). This receptor was obtained from a human donor with alopecia areata. The specimen was CD4+ T cells sorted from blood, collected between weeks 55 and 65, from a patient treated with tofacitinib. The DNA of the CDR3 is TGTGCCTGGAGCGACGGACAGGAGCAGTACTTC. This encodes CAWSDGQEQYF.